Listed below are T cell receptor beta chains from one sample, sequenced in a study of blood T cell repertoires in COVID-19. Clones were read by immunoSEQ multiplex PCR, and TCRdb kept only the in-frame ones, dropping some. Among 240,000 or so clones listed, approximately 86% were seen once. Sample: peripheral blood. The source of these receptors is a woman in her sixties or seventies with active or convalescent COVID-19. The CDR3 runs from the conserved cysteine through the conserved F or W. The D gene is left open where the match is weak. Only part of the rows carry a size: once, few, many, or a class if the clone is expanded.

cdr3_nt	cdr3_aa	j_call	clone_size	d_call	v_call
TGTGCCAGCTCACTTCCACCCGGAGGGAACACTGAAGCTTTCTTT	CASSLPPGGNTEAFF	TRBJ1-1	once	NA	TRBV18
TGTGCCAGCAGATTCACGCTAGGCGAGCAGTACTTC	CASRFTLGEQYF	TRBJ2-7	NA	NA	TRBV2
TGTGCCAGCAGCCGACAGGCCGAAGGGTACGAGCAGTACTTC	CASSRQAEGYEQYF	TRBJ2-7	NA	NA	TRBV6-4
TGCGCCAGCAGCCAAGAAGGCGCCGCTGCAGCTAGCGGGTATACGCAGTATTTT	CASSQEGAAAASGYTQYF	TRBJ2-3	NA	TRBD2	TRBV4-1
TGTGCCAGCAGCTTAGTGTCGGGAAATAGCAATCAGCCCCAGCATTTT	CASSLVSGNSNQPQHF	TRBJ1-5	NA	NA	TRBV7-2
TGTGCCAGCAGAAGAACCGGGACAGGGAATCAGCCCCAGCATTTT	CASRRTGTGNQPQHF	TRBJ1-5	NA	TRBD1	TRBV5-5
TGTGCCAGCAGTGCTCTGCGGGGGAGTGAGCAGTTCTTC	CASSALRGSEQFF	TRBJ2-1	NA	TRBD2	TRBV27
TGCAGCGTTGAATCGCGATCAACTAATGAAAAACTGTTTTTT	CSVESRSTNEKLFF	TRBJ1-4	NA	NA	TRBV29-1
TGTGCCAGCAGTTATAAGCGGGGGGGGACCGGGGAGCTGTTTTTT	CASSYKRGGTGELFF	TRBJ2-2	NA	TRBD2	TRBV6-6
TGTGCCAGCAGCTTGGTACAGGGAGAGACCCAGTACTTC	CASSLVQGETQYF	TRBJ2-5	NA	NA	TRBV5-4
TGTGCCAGCAGCTCGAATAGTAACTATGGCTACACCTTC	CASSSNSNYGYTF	TRBJ1-2	NA	NA	TRBV5-4
TGTGCCAGCAGCTTTTCAGGGGTGAACACTGAAGCTTTCTTT	CASSFSGVNTEAFF	TRBJ1-1	NA	NA	TRBV7-9
TGTGCCACCCTGGACAGGGCGGGCCAGCCCCAGCATTTT	CATLDRAGQPQHF	TRBJ1-5	NA	TRBD1	TRBV2
TGTGCCAGCAGCTTAGGGGGAGAGAACCAGCCCCAGCATTTT	CASSLGGENQPQHF	TRBJ1-5	few	NA	TRBV7-8
TGTGCCAGCAGTTACTCCAAGGGAAGACAGGGAGTTTTT	CASSYSKGRQGVF	TRBJ1-3	NA	TRBD1	TRBV6-5
TGCAGCGTTCTAGCGGGGGGAATTTGGAATGAGCAGTTCTTC	CSVLAGGIWNEQFF	TRBJ2-1	once	TRBD2	TRBV29-1